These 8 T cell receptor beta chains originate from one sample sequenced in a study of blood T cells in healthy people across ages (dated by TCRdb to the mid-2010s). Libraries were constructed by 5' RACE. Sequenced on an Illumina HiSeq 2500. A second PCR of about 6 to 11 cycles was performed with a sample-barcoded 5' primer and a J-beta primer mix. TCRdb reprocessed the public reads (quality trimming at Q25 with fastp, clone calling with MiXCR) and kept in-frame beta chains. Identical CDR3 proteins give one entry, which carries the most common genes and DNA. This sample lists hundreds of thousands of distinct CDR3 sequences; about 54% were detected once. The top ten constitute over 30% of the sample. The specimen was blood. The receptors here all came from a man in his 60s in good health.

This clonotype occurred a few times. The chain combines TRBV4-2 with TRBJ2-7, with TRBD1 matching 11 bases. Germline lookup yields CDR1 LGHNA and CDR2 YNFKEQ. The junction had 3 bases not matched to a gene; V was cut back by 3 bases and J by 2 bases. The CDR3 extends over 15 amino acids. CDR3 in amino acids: CASSQDRGRTYEQYF. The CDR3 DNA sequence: TGTGCCAGCAGCCAGGACAGGGGGCGTACCTACGAGCAGTACTTC.

CDR3 nucleotide sequence: TGCGCCAGCAGCTTGGATGGAGGCGGAGGCTACACCTTC. Translating it yields CASSLDGGGGYTF. The chain uses TRBV5-1 and TRBJ1-2; the D is unclear. V was trimmed by 0 bases and J by 8 bases, leaving 11 bases between them. The CDR3 totals 13 residues. In germline, CDR1 is SGHRS, CDR2 YFSETQ.

DNA of the CDR3: TGTGCCAGCAGTTACTCCATCCCTACAGGGGGCCCTGGCGGCTACACCTTC. Protein product: CASSYSIPTGGPGGYTF. The chain recombines TRBV6-6 with TRBJ1-2; 9 bases are a match to TRBD1. V shed 0 bases, J shed 8 bases, and the junction held 13 bases outside the gene matches. The CDR3 runs to 17 residues. The germline gives CDR1 MNHNY, CDR2 SVGAGI (reference sequence).

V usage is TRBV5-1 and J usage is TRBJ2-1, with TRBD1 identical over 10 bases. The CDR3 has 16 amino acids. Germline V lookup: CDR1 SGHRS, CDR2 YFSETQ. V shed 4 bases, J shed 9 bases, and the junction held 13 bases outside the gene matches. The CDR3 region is CASSVGPRQGAGEQFF. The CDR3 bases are TGCGCCAGCAGCGTAGGACCCCGACAGGGGGCGGGTGAGCAGTTCTTC. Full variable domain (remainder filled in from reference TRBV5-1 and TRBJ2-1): KAGVTQTPRYLIKTRGQQVTLSCSPISGHRSVSWYQQTPGQGLQFLFEYFSETQRNKGNFPGRFSGRQFSNSRSEMNVSTLELGDSALYLCASSVGPRQGAGEQFFGPGTRLTVL.

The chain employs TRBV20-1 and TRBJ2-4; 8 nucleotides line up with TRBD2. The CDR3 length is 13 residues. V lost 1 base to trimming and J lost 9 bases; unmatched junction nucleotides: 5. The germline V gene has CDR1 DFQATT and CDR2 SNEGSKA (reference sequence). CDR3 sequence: CSARVPGGGIQYF. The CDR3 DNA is TGCAGTGCTAGAGTGCCCGGGGGGGGCATTCAGTACTTC.

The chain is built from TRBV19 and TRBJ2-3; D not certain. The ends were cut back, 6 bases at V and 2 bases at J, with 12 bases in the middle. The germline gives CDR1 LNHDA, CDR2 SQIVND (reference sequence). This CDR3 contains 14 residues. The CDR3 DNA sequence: TGTGCCAGTAGCCCGGGCAGGACCACAGATACGCAGTATTTT. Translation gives CASSPGRTTDTQYF. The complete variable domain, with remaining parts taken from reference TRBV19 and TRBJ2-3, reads DGGITQSPKYLFRKEGQNVTLSCEQNLNHDAMYWYRQDPGQGLRLIYYSQIVNDFQKGDIAEGYSVSREKKESFPLTVTSAQKNPTAFYLCASSPGRTTDTQYFGPGTRLTVL.

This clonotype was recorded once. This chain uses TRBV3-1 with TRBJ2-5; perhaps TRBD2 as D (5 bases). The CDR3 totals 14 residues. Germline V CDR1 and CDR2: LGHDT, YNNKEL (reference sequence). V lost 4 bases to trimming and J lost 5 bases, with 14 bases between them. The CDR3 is CASSPSLARETQYF. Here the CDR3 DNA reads TGTGCCAGCAGCCCCAGCCTAGCCAGGGAGACCCAGTACTTC.

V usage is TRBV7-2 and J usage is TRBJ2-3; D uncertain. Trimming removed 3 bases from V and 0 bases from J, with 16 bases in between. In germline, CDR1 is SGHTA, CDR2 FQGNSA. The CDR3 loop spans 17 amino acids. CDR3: CASSFQLAVMSTDTQYF. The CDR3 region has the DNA TGTGCCAGCAGCTTCCAGCTCGCGGTTATGAGCACAGATACGCAGTATTTT.